Listed here are 11 T cell receptor beta chains from one sample, sequenced in a study of T cell changes during pregnancy in multiple sclerosis. Assay: immunoSEQ multiplex PCR; the TCRdb copy retains only in-frame clones and omits some. There are about 64,000 clones in the sample; about 96% occur only once, and roughly 2.4% lies in the top ten. The specimen was CD8+ T cells from peripheral blood mononuclear cells, collected after pregnancy. The receptor set was obtained from a female donor with multiple sclerosis, enrolled in a pregnancy study.

The gene calls are TRBV7-3 and TRBJ2-3; 9 nucleotides align to TRBD2. Germline V gene sequence: CDR1 SGHTA, CDR2 FQGTGA. Trimming removed 0 bases from V and 0 bases from J; junction bases left unmatched: 7. The CDR3 is made up of 18 amino acids. CDR3 in amino acids: CASSLTLWAGGSTDTQYF. CDR3 bases: TGTGCCAGCAGCTTAACGTTGTGGGCGGGAGGGAGCACAGATACGCAGTATTTT.

The rearrangement links TRBV7-2 to TRBJ2-1; no firm D call. From germline, CDR1 is SGHTA and CDR2 FQGNSA. V was pared by 1 base and J by 8 bases, with 9 bases between. The CDR3 sequence is 13 residues long. The CDR3 DNA follows: TGTGCCAGCAGCTTAGAGCTAGTCGATGAGCAGTTCTTC. Translated: CASSLELVDEQFF.

The gene calls are TRBV28 and TRBJ1-5, with TRBD1 identical over 7 bases. This CDR3 is 14 amino acids long. The germline V gene encodes CDR1 MDHEN and CDR2 SYDVKM. Germline trimming cut 5 bases from V and 4 bases from J; bases unmatched to any gene: 5. This CDR3 reads CASSPTQGNQPQHF. The CDR3 nucleotides are TGTGCCAGCAGTCCGACACAGGGGAATCAGCCCCAGCATTTT.

This chain's CDR3 is CASSIASGMNYEQYF. The CDR3 region has the DNA TGTGCCAGTAGTATAGCGAGCGGGATGAACTACGAGCAGTACTTC. The chain combines TRBV19 with TRBJ2-7, with TRBD2 matching 7 bases. CDR1 and CDR2 (germline): LNHDA, SQIVND (reference sequence). The CDR3 is 15 amino acids. V trimming: 1 base; J trimming: 3 bases; junction bases outside the gene matches: 6.

The V gene is TRBV7-9, the J gene TRBJ2-7, with 9 bases fitting TRBD1. Germline-derived CDR1 and CDR2 are SEHNR and FQNEAQ (reference sequence). CDR3 length: 15 amino acids. V lost 0 bases, J lost 5 bases, and 5 bases stayed unmatched. CDR3 coding DNA: TGTGCCAGCAGCTTAGCGCTCGGACAGGGGAACGAGCAGTACTTC. Protein product: CASSLALGQGNEQYF.

The J gene is TRBJ2-1, the V gene TRBV6-1, with TRBD2 matching 8 bases. The CDR3 has 15 amino acids. Germline V CDR1 and CDR2: MNHNS, SASEGT. With 6 bases clipped from V and 5 bases from J, the junction kept 9 bases outside the gene matches. The CDR3 is CASRQRVAGNNEQFF. For the CDR3, the DNA is TGTGCCAGCAGGCAAAGGGTAGCGGGAAACAATGAGCAGTTCTTC.

The genes are TRBV27 and TRBJ2-7, with 10 bases aligning to TRBD2. V was pared by 5 bases and J by 1 base, with 5 bases of the junction left unmatched. The CDR3 length is 15 residues. The germline V gene encodes CDR1 MNHEY and CDR2 SMNVEV (reference sequence). The CDR3 protein is CASSPTSGLSYEQYF. For the CDR3, the DNA is TGTGCCAGCAGTCCGACTAGCGGGTTGTCCTACGAGCAGTACTTC.

This sequence joins TRBV5-1 and TRBJ1-4; D perhaps matches TRBD1 (6 bases). This CDR3 has 16 amino acids. Looked up from germline, CDR1 is SGHRS and CDR2 is YFSETQ. V gave up 4 bases and J gave up 6 bases, with 19 bases separating them. The CDR3 bases are TGCGCCAGCAGCCCGCGACCGGACAGTGGGGATGAAAAACTGTTTTTT. It specifies CASSPRPDSGDEKLFF.

The chain joins TRBV9 to TRBJ2-7; D is perhaps TRBD2 (5 bases). V lost 3 bases and J lost 2, with 18 bases in between. Germline V gene sequence: CDR1 SGDLS, CDR2 YYNGEE. This CDR3 has 16 residues. The CDR3 nucleotides read TGTGCCAGCAGCGACGGGATTGGCGGAGAAACCTACGAGCAGTACTTC. It translates to CASSDGIGGETYEQYF.

V usage is TRBV6-5 and J usage is TRBJ1-1; D possibly corresponds to TRBD1 (5 bases). V was cut by 2 bases and J by 1 base, with 8 bases left in between. CDR3 size: 14 residues. Germline V gene data show CDR1 as MNHEY and CDR2 as SVGAGI. Written as DNA, the CDR3 is TGTGCCAGCAGTTACCAGGGAGGGAACACTGAAGCTTTCTTT. This codes for CASSYQGGNTEAFF.

The genes are TRBV29-1 and TRBJ1-2; D gene uncertain. Germline-derived CDR1 and CDR2 are SQVTM and ANQGSEA. CDR3 length equals 13 residues. With 7 bases removed from V and 1 base from J, the gap between germline ends came to 13 bases. The CDR3 DNA is TGCAGCGCTACGACACGGAATAACTATGGCTACACCTTC. Its translation is CSATTRNNYGYTF. The full variable domain, in which reference TRBV29-1 and TRBJ1-2 provide the parts outside the CDR3, is SAVISQKPSRDICQRGTSLTIQCQVDSQVTMMFWYRQQPGQSLTLIATANQGSEATYESGFVIDKFPISRPNLTFSTLTVSNMSPEDSSIYLCSATTRNNYGYTFGSGTRLTVV.